The clone carrying this T cell receptor (beta chain) was seen at least ten times. A second PCR, run for roughly 7 to 12 cycles, used a sample-barcoded 5' primer plus a J-beta primer mix. Every cDNA molecule carried a tag from a template-switch adaptor bearing 12 random nucleotides. A single record per CDR3 protein comes from TCRdb applying MiXCR to the 5' RACE reads. The sample records some 930,000 distinct CDR3 sequences, around 29% being singletons. The source of the sample is a study of blood T cells in healthy people across ages. This CDR3 region has 18 residues. J gave up 1 base and V 3 bases, and 15 bases lay outside the gene matches. Germline V gene data show CDR1 as MRHNA and CDR2 as SNTAGT. This sample was shared with a second study, whose subject was T cells of mothers and their children.

The origin of this receptor is a woman between 35 and 50 years old in good health. The chain recombines TRBV6-4 with TRBJ2-7, with 7 bases matching TRBD1. The sequencing input was blood. CDR3 amino acids: CASSEMGQLHLLSYEQYF. CDR3 sequence (DNA): TGTGCCAGCAGTGAAATGGGACAGCTACACCTCCTGTCCTACGAGCAGTACTTC.